This T cell receptor beta chain was sequenced during a study of T cell repertoires in cytomegalovirus infection. General study results and limits: Using cumulative public TCR beta family frequency, the authors identified those who carried CMV together with the relevant HLA. In two of eight donors, the top clonotype was HLA-C-restricted CMV-specific.

CDR3 length equals 15 residues. Trimming removed 11 bases from V and 3 bases from J, with 23 bases in between. Germline V lookup: CDR1 MNHEY, CDR2 SMNVEV (reference sequence). TCRdb itself ran the reads through MiXCR, one entry per CDR3 protein. Here the sample spans about a million distinct CDR3 sequences, approximately 30% being singletons. This clonotype has more than one count but fewer than ten. What it binds is not known. The genes are TRBV27 and TRBJ2-7, with D maybe TRBD2 (6 bases). Source: cultured CD8+ T cells from PBMCs, taken from culture after CMV antigen stimulation. This clonotype originated in a human donor in good health (CMV status not recorded). Some clones in this sample may be carry-over from other donors' samples. In DNA, the CDR3 is TGTGCCTATACGGGCCGGGGGAATCCATTCTACGAGCAGTACTTC. Translating gives CAYTGRGNPFYEQYF.